Sequencing of this T cell receptor (beta chain) was carried out in a study of metastatic and nonmetastatic thyroid tumors. Study context: Both malignant and benign thyroid patients supplied peripheral blood and tumor or nodule tissue samples, across which the repertoires of these patients were then compared.

Patients were all untreated before their thyroid surgery. Original methodology: Using the CDR3 differences seen across clinicopathological groups, the authors built a distant-metastasis classifier for papillary thyroid cancer, which was meant to discriminate distant-metastatic patients. Using MiXCR, TCRdb re-called clones from the PCR reads. TCRdb, not the original authors, processed these V and J calls. The repertoire holds about 40,000 clones, with about 14% as singletons. This clone was seen a few times. V gave up 4 bases and J gave up 3 bases; unmatched junction bases: 7. This CDR3 spans 16 amino acids. Germline V gene data show CDR1 as SGHAT and CDR2 as FQNNGV.

The rearrangement joins TRBV11-2 to TRBJ1-3; 9 bases line up with TRBD1. This receptor was obtained from a female donor with papillary thyroid cancer or a benign thyroid nodule (not recorded which). Some clones in this sample may be carry-over from other donors' samples. The sequencing input was blood. CDR3 in amino acids: CASSSTQGAYGNTIYF. The CDR3 DNA is TGTGCCAGCAGCTCCACACAGGGGGCATATGGAAACACCATATATTTT.